A selection of T cell receptor beta chains follows, all from one sample in a study of cytomegalovirus exposure and HLA in healthy donors. The table came from immunoSEQ multiplex PCR; TCRdb's copy has only in-frame clones and leaves some out. Its table records approximately 150,000 clones. Sample: PBMCs. These receptors originate from a male donor in good health and CMV-seronegative. Both conserved end residues are part of each CDR3. D genes are given only for firm matches.

TRBV5-8	-	TRBJ1-5	CASSLGTGMSQPQHF
TRBV27	-	TRBJ2-7	CARTRPPMYEQYF
TRBV18	TRBD2	TRBJ2-1	CASSPEGASGRAVDEQFF
TRBV9	-	TRBJ2-3	CASSVDGRGADTQYF
TRBV5-4	-	TRBJ2-7	CASSLVQGTSYEQYF
TRBV19	-	TRBJ1-2	CASSIEQGPFGYTF
TRBV30	-	TRBJ1-3	CAWSVFLLAGESGNTIYF
TRBV30	TRBD2	TRBJ2-5	CAWSDSGRAMETQYF
TRBV30	-	TRBJ1-3	CAWSRPGNTIYF
TRBV7-3	TRBD1	TRBJ2-7	CASSFSGTGGFYEQYF
TRBV6-5	TRBD1	TRBJ2-7	CASSYSWTGNYEQYF
TRBV6-1	TRBD1	TRBJ1-5	CASRGQDRAVQPQHF
TRBV30	TRBD1	TRBJ1-5	CAWSIRQGGQPQHF
TRBV5-4	-	TRBJ2-3	CASSDKVATDTQYF
TRBV5-6	-	TRBJ1-5	CASSLLWEGNQPQHF
TRBV19	TRBD1	TRBJ1-5	CASSARDRSNQPQHF
TRBV29-1	TRBD1	TRBJ2-5	CSVDGQGVLETQYF
TRBV29-1	TRBD1	TRBJ1-5	CSVQNGTGGNQPQHF
TRBV28	-	TRBJ2-7	CASSLVRKGATFSYEQYF
TRBV4-2	-	TRBJ1-5	CASSQPGRENQPQHF
TRBV19	TRBD1	TRBJ2-7	CASSIEHGLGQGYSYEQYF
TRBV10-3	-	TRBJ1-1	CAISEGSNTEAFF
TRBV7-2	TRBD1	TRBJ2-7	CASSWDRADEQYF